Shown below are 15 T cell receptor beta chains from a single sample sequenced in a study of T cells in Graves' hyperthyroidism and ophthalmopathy (dated by TCRdb to about 2019). Library prep was done by multiplex PCR. Instrument on record: Illumina HiSeq 2000. TCR beta CDR3 regions were amplified from RNA transcripts. For the first round of RT-PCR on the TCR CDR3, the HTBI primer set was used together with the Qiagen OneStep RT-PCR kit. Using fastp trimming at Q25 and MiXCR clonotype assembly, TCRdb reanalyzed the public sequencing data and kept in-frame beta chains. Rows matching on CDR3 protein sequence are summarized as one entry with the most common DNA and genes. The sample profile shows approximately 610,000 distinct CDR3 sequences; about 15% of them were found once. Approximately 4.2% of the sample lies in the top ten. What was sequenced was blood. All receptors come from a woman between 40 and 50 years old with Graves' ophthalmopathy.

The table lists this clonotype with many counts. The V and J genes are TRBV4-2 and TRBJ2-5; 12 bases line up with TRBD2. V trimming: 4 bases; J trimming: 4 bases; junction bases outside the gene matches: 16. Germline V CDR1 and CDR2: LGHNA, YNFKEQ. This CDR3 has 19 residues. CDR3 nucleotides: TGTGCCAGCAGCCCCCTCGAGGAGACTAGCGGGAGAAGTGGAGAGACCCAGTACTTC. It specifies CASSPLEETSGRSGETQYF.

The rearrangement links TRBV2 to TRBJ2-5, with 8 nucleotides matching TRBD1. The germline V gene encodes CDR1 SNHLY and CDR2 FYNNEI. With 4 bases clipped from V and 2 bases from J, the junction kept 3 bases outside the gene matches. CDR3 length equals 14 residues. This CDR3 reads CASSADRAQETQYF. DNA for the CDR3: TGTGCCAGCAGTGCGGACAGGGCACAAGAGACCCAGTACTTC.

The chain carries TRBV12-3 or TRBV12-4 and TRBJ2-2, with TRBD1 identical over 9 bases. The length of the CDR3 is 15 residues. With V trimmed by 6 bases and J by 6 bases, 8 bases remained unmatched. The CDR3 protein is CASRGQGLEAGELFF. CDR3 nucleotides: TGTGCCAGCAGAGGACAGGGGTTAGAAGCCGGGGAGCTGTTTTTT.

The CDR3, as DNA: TGTGCCAGCAGTTTTAGGGTCGGCGGCGAGACCCAGTACTTC. As protein: CASSFRVGGETQYF. This chain joins TRBV12-3 or TRBV12-4 and TRBJ2-5; D gene unclear. This CDR3 contains 14 residues. The ends were cut back, 3 bases at V and 5 bases at J, with 13 bases in the middle.

This clonotype was counted at least ten times. The J gene is TRBJ1-2, the V gene TRBV6-1, with 9 bases fitting TRBD1. Germline trimming cut 9 bases from V and 11 bases from J; bases unmatched to any gene: 10. CDR3 length: 12 amino acids. The germline CDR1 and CDR2 sequences are MNHNS and SASEGT. CDR3 amino acids: CASRTGTGLYTF. The CDR3 DNA follows: TGTGCCAGTCGTACCGGGACAGGGTTGTACACCTTC.

V usage is TRBV10-2 and J usage is TRBJ1-5; D unresolved. Trimming pared 6 bases from V and 4 bases from J, leaving 16 bases between. There are 15 residues in the CDR3. From germline, CDR1 is WSHSY and CDR2 SAAADI. CDR3 nucleotide sequence: TGCGCCAGCAGCCTTGGACGGATAATGAATCAGCCCCAGCATTTT. Translation: CASSLGRIMNQPQHF.

This clonotype has at least ten counts. The chain combines TRBV2 with TRBJ1-2; D ambiguous. The CDR3 has 13 residues. CDR1 SNHLY and CDR2 FYNNEI come from the germline V gene. Trimming stripped 5 bases from V and 1 base from J, with 8 bases between. CDR3 protein: CASSNTGNYGYTF. CDR3 bases: TGTGCCAGCAGTAATACCGGTAACTATGGCTACACCTTC.

This clonotype has at least ten counts. The chain has TRBV6-1 and TRBJ1-2; no clear D gene. Between the trimmed V and J ends, which lost 6 bases and 8 bases, there was a span of 10 bases. There are 11 residues in the CDR3. Germline V CDR1 and CDR2: MNHNS, SASEGT. CDR3 amino acids: CASSDTWGYTF. The CDR3 bases are TGTGCCAGCAGCGACACATGGGGCTACACCTTC.

The sample holds many counts of this clonotype. In nucleotides, the CDR3 is TGTGCCAGCAGTGTCCAGTTAGCCAAAAACATTCAGTACTTC. Its translation is CASSVQLAKNIQYF. The V and J genes are TRBV6-1 and TRBJ2-4; D is unclear. CDR1 is MNHNS, CDR2 SASEGT, per germline. V lost 4 bases and J lost 0, with 7 bases in between. The CDR3 runs 14 residues.

The chain carries TRBV20-1 and TRBJ1-6; 7 nucleotides match TRBD1. V was pared by 5 bases and J by 8 bases, with 9 bases of the junction left unmatched. There are 14 residues in the CDR3. Germline CDR1 reads DFQATT; CDR2 reads SNEGSKA (reference sequence). The CDR3 DNA follows: TGCAGTGCTCCGACGGAGGGGGCTGATTCACCCCTCCACTTT. This codes for CSAPTEGADSPLHF.

The chain uses TRBV18 and TRBJ1-2, with D hard to call. The ends were cut back, 1 base at V and 1 base at J, with 7 bases in the middle. The CDR3 length is 14 residues. Germline V gives CDR1 KGHSH, CDR2 LQKENI. For the CDR3, the DNA is TGTGCCAGCTCACCACTAGCCATTAACTATGGCTACACCTTC. Encoded protein: CASSPLAINYGYTF.

This clonotype was recorded at least ten times. The J gene is TRBJ2-7, the V gene TRBV15; D uncertain. Germline-derived CDR1 and CDR2 are LNHNV and YYDKDF (reference sequence). Deletions cut 1 base from V and 5 bases from J, with 9 bases between. CDR3 length equals 13 residues. CDR3 nucleotide sequence: TGTGCCACCAGCAGAGGAAAAAGGGACGAGCAGTACTTC. Protein product: CATSRGKRDEQYF.

V is TRBV25-1 and J is TRBJ1-2, with 10 bases that match TRBD1. This CDR3 spans 18 amino acids. Trimming removed 4 bases from V and 2 bases from J; junction bases left unmatched: 13. Germline V gene sequence: CDR1 MGHDK, CDR2 SYGVNS. CDR3 nucleotide sequence: TGTGCCAGCAGTGGGGACCGACAGGGGGCATGGAGAAACTATGGCTACACCTTC. Translated: CASSGDRQGAWRNYGYTF.

The chain has TRBV6-2 or TRBV6-3 and TRBJ2-5; TRBD1 aligns across 11 bases. The CDR3 sequence is 19 residues long. Germline V gives CDR1 MNHEY, CDR2 SVGEGT. V shed 5 bases and J 2 bases; nucleotides not matched to a gene: 16. CDR3 DNA sequence: TGTGCCAGCAGTAACCCCGGACAGGGGGCCCCACAACTTCAAGAGACCCAGTACTTC. The encoded protein is CASSNPGQGAPQLQETQYF.

The count of this clonotype is one. The rearrangement uses TRBV6-2 or TRBV6-3 and TRBJ2-7; TRBD1 agrees at 7 bases. The CDR3 spans 16 residues. CDR1 and CDR2 (germline): MNHEY, SVGEGT. Trimming took 2 bases from V and 2 from J; bases not matched to a gene: 9. The CDR3 DNA reads TGTGCCAGCAGTTACAGAACCGGGACAGCGCCCTACGAGCAGTACTTC. Translation gives CASSYRTGTAPYEQYF.